This T cell receptor (beta chain) originates from a study of T cell repertoires in cytomegalovirus infection. Overall study: CMV infection together with matching HLA type was indicated by public TCR beta signatures.

This CDR3 spans 15 amino acids. Germline V gene lookup returns CDR1 PRHDT and CDR2 FYEKMQ (reference sequence). V was cut by 5 bases and J by 1 base, with 14 bases left in between. This clonotype is medium-sized within its sample. Its specificity is unknown. The study's findings and limits: The ex vivo response was dominated by HLA-C-restricted CMV-specific TCR beta clonotypes. Carriers of CMV and the relevant HLA type were discriminated by public TCR beta frequency.

TCRdb itself ran the reads through MiXCR, one entry per CDR3 protein. The sample carries 7,500 to 9,000 distinct CDR3 sequences, about 49% recorded once. The sample taken for sequencing was PBMCs, sequenced either directly or after in vitro stimulation (not recorded which). The TCR sequence derives from a human donor in good health (CMV status not recorded). Some clones in this sample may be carry-over from other donors' samples. This rearrangement joins TRBV13 to TRBJ1-1, with D maybe TRBD1 (6 bases). CDR3 DNA sequence: TGTGCCAGCAGCCTAAGGACAGCCTGGAACACTGAAGCTTTCTTT. This sequence encodes CASSLRTAWNTEAFF.